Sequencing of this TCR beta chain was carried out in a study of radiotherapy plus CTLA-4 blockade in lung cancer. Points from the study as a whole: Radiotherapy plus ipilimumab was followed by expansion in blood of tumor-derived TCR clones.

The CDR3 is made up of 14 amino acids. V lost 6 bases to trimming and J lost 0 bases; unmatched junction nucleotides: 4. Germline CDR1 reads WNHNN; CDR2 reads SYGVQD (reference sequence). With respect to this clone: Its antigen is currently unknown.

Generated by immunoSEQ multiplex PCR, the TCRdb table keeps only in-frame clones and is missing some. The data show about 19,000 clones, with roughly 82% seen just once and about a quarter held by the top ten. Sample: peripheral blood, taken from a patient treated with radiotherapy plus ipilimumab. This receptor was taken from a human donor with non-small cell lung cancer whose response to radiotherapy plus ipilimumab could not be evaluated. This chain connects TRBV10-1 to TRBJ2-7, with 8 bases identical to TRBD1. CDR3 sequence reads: CASSDRGNSYEQYF. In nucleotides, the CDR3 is TGCGCCAGCAGCGACAGGGGTAACTCCTACGAGCAGTACTTC.